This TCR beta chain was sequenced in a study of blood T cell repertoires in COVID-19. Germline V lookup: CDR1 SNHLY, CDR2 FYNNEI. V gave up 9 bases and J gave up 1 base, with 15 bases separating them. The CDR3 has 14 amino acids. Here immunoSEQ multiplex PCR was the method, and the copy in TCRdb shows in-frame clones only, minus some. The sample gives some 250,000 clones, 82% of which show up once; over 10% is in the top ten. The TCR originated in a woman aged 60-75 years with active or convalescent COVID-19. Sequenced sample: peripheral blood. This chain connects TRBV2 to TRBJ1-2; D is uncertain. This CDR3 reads CARQFGRHNYGYTF. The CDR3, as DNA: TGTGCCAGACAATTTGGCAGGCATAACTATGGCTACACCTTC.